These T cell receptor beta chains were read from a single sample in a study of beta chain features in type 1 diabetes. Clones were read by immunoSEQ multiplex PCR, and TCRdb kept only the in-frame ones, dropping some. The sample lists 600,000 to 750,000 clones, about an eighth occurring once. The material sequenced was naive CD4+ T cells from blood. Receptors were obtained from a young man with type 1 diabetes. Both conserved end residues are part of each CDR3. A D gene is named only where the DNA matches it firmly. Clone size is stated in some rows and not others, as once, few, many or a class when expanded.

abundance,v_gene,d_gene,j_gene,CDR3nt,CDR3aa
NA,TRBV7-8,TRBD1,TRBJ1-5,TGTGCCAGCAGCGTAACAGGGGCGGGCAATCAGCCCCAGCATTTT,CASSVTGAGNQPQHF
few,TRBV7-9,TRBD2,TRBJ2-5,TGTGCCAGCAGCGAACGGACTAGCGGGGGTAAAGAGACCCAGTACTTC,CASSERTSGGKETQYF
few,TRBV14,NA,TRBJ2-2,TGTGCCAGCAGCCAAACAGCAGCGAACACCGGGGAGCTGTTTTTT,CASSQTAANTGELFF
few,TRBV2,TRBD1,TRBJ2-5,TGTGCCAGCAATGTCAGGGGGCCAGAGACCCAGTACTTC,CASNVRGPETQYF
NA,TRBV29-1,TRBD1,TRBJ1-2,TGCAGCGCCGGGACAGAACTAGATGGCTACACCTTC,CSAGTELDGYTF
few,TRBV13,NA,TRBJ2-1,TGTGCCAGCAGCCCCCGGGGCCTGTTATCCTACAATGAGCAGTTCTTC,CASSPRGLLSYNEQFF
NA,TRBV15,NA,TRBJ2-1,TGTGCCACCAGCAGAGATATTGGGGTCGATGAGCAGTTCTTC,CATSRDIGVDEQFF
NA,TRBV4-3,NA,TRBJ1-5,TGCGCCAGCAGCCAAGATCTCGGCGTTGGTCAGCCCCAGCATTTT,CASSQDLGVGQPQHF
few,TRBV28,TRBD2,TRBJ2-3,TGTGCCAGCAGTTCCCCAAGCGGGGGGACAGATACGCAGTATTTT,CASSSPSGGTDTQYF
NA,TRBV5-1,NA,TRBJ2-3,TGCGCCAGCAGCTTGACAGGCATCCTAGATACGCAGTATTTT,CASSLTGILDTQYF
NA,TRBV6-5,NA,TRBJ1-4,TGTGCCAGCAGTTACGGGGGGCAGGCTAATGAAAAACTGTTTTTT,CASSYGGQANEKLFF
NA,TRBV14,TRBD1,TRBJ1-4,TGTGCCAGCAGCCAAAGCCTACAGGGGACTAATGAAAAACTGTTTTTT,CASSQSLQGTNEKLFF
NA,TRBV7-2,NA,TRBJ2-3,TGTGCCAGCAGCTGGGAAGGGCGGGGGCACACAGATACGCAGTATTTT,CASSWEGRGHTDTQYF
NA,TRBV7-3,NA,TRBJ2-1,TGTGCCAGCAGCTTATTGGGGACCAATGAGCAGTTCTTC,CASSLLGTNEQFF
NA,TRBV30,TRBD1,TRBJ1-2,TGTGCCGAGAACAGGGGAGAAGTCTATGGCTACACCTTC,CAENRGEVYGYTF
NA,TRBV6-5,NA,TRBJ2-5,TGTGCCAGCAGTTACCAGACAGGGAGGGAGACCCAGTACTTC,CASSYQTGRETQYF
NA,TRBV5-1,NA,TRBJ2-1,TGCGCCAGCAGCGCGGACAGTGCGTCCTACAATGAGCAGTTCTTC,CASSADSASYNEQFF
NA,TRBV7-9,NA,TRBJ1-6,TGTGCCAGCAGCTTGGTGACGGAAGATAATTCACCCCTCCACTTT,CASSLVTEDNSPLHF
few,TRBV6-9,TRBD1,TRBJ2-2,TGTGCCAGCAGTCCACATATCATGGGACAGGGTTTGTACACCGGGGAGCTGTTTTTT,CASSPHIMGQGLYTGELFF
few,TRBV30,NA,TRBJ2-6,TGTGCCTGGAGTCGGGTGACCGGGGCCAACGTCCTGACTTTC,CAWSRVTGANVLTF
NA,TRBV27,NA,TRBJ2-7,TGTGCCATTCGATCGGACCGGGGTTCCTACGAGCAGTACTTC,CAIRSDRGSYEQYF
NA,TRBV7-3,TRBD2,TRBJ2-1,TGTGCCAGCAGCTTATTAAGCCTTAGCGGGCTTTCCTACAATGAGCAGTTCTTC,CASSLLSLSGLSYNEQFF
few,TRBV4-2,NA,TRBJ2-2,TGTGCCAGCAGCCAAGTCGGGCGGCGCGGGGAGCTGTTTTTT,CASSQVGRRGELFF
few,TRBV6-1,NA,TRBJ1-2,TGTGCCAGCAGTGAAGGGGGGAGACTCTATGGCTACACCTTC,CASSEGGRLYGYTF
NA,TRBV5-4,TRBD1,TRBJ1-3,TGTGCCAGCAGCTCCGGACGGACAGGCTCTGGAAACACCATATATTTT,CASSSGRTGSGNTIYF
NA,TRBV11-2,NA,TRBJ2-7,TGTGCCAGCAGCTTTAACTACGAGCAGTACTTC,CASSFNYEQYF
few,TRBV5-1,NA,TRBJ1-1,TGCGCCAGCAGCTTGCAGTCAGGTTCTTTGAACACTGAAGCTTTCTTT,CASSLQSGSLNTEAFF
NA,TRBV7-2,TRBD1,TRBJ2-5,TGTGCCAGCAGCTCCGGACAGGGGACAAAGACCCAGTACTTC,CASSSGQGTKTQYF
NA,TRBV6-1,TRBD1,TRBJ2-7,TGTGCCAGCAAGCCATTGTCCGGGACAGCCTACGAGCAGTACTTC,CASKPLSGTAYEQYF
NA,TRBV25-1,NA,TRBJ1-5,TGTGCCAGCAGTGATTTGCATAGCAATCAGCCCCAGCATTTT,CASSDLHSNQPQHF
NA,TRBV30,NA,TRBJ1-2,TGTGCCTGGAGTCCGGGCCCGGGAGTAGGCTACACCTTC,CAWSPGPGVGYTF
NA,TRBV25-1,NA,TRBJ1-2,TGTGCCAGCAGTGAAGATACGTACGGCGGCTACACCTTC,CASSEDTYGGYTF
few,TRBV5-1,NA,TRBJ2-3,TGCGCCAGCAGCTACACAGATACGCAGTATTTT,CASSYTDTQYF
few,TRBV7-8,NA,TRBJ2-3,TGTGCCAGCAGCGCCCAGAGTCATACGCAGTATTTT,CASSAQSHTQYF
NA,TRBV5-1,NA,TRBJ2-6,TGCGCCAGCAGCTTGGTAGTCCAGGGATCTGGGGCCAACGTCCTGACTTTC,CASSLVVQGSGANVLTF
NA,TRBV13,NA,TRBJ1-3,TGTGCCAGCAGCTTCGCCCATATCAGCTCTGGAAACACCATATATTTT,CASSFAHISSGNTIYF
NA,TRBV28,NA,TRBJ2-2,TGTGCCAGCAGCTATTCCCTCGGTTACGCAGAGGGGACCAACACCGGGGAGCTGTTTTTT,CASSYSLGYAEGTNTGELFF
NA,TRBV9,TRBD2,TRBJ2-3,TGTGCCAGCAGCCCTCAGACTAGCGGGGCAGGGGATACGCAGTATTTT,CASSPQTSGAGDTQYF
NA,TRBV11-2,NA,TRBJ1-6,TGTGCCAGCAGCTTAGAATTGGAGAAAGGGTGGGATACTTCACCCCTCCACTTT,CASSLELEKGWDTSPLHF
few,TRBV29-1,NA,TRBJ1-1,TGCAGCGTTGTAGGGCTTGCTGCGAACACTGAAGCTTTCTTT,CSVVGLAANTEAFF
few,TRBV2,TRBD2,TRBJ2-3,TGTGCCAGCAAACAGTCTAGCGGTACTAGCACAGATACGCAGTATTTT,CASKQSSGTSTDTQYF
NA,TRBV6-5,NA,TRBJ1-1,TGTGCCAGCACCCCGGGGCAGGGAAAGGCTGAAGCTTTCTTT,CASTPGQGKAEAFF
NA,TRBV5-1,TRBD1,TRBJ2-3,TGCGCCAGCAGCTTCCAGGGGGCAGGCGCAGATACGCAGTATTTT,CASSFQGAGADTQYF
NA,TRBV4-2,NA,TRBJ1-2,TGTGCCAGCAGCCAAGACATCGCAGTGAACTATGGCTACACCTTC,CASSQDIAVNYGYTF
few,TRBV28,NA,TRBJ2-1,TGTGCCAGCAGCCCCCCGGGGGTGTCCTACAATGAGCAGTTCTTC,CASSPPGVSYNEQFF
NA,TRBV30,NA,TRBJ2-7,TGTGCCTGGAGTGGGTACGAGCAGTACTTC,CAWSGYEQYF
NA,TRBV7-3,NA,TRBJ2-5,TGTGCCAGCAGCTTAACGGACTCGAAAGAGACCCAGTACTTC,CASSLTDSKETQYF
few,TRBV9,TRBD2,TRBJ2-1,TGTGCCAGCAGCGTCGCGGGGGGGCCTTTGGATGAGCAGTTCTTC,CASSVAGGPLDEQFF
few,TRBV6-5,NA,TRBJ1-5,TGTGCCAGCAGCAGATCCGGGACAAGCAATCAGCCCCAGCATTTT,CASSRSGTSNQPQHF
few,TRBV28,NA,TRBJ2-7,TGTGCCAGCAGTCCGACGGCTCCAACCTCCTACGAGCAGTACTTC,CASSPTAPTSYEQYF
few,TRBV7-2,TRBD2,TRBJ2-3,TGTGCCAGCAGCTTAGTAGCGGGGGGGCTCCCAGATACGCAGTATTTT,CASSLVAGGLPDTQYF
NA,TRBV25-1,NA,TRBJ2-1,TGTGCCAGCAGTGAATCCAGGTCCTACAATGAGCAGTTCTTC,CASSESRSYNEQFF
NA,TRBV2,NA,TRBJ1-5,TGTGCCAGCAGTGAAGATGGGGCGCAACAGCCCCAGCATTTT,CASSEDGAQQPQHF
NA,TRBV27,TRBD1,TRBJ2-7,TGTGCCAGCAGTTCGAGATACTCGACAGGGTCCTACGAGCAGTACTTC,CASSSRYSTGSYEQYF